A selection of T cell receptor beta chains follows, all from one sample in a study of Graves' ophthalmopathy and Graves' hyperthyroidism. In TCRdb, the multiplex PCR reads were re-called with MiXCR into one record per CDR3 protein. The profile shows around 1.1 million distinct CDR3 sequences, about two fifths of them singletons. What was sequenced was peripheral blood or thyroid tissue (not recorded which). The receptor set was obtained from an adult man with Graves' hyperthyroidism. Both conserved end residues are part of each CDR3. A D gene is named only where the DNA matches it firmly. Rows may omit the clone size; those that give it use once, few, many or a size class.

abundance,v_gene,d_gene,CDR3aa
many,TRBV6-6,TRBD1,CASGTGNQPQHF
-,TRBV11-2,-,CASSRSQWVSNQPQYF
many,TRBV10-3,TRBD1,CAITTGGYTGELFF
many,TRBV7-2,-,CASSLWRPGAFF
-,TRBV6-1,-,CASSEAWGNQPQHF
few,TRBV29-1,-,CSVPGLAHGYTF
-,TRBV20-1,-,CSARSPGTDGYEQYF
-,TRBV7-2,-,CASFPGSGYTF
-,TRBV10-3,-,CASSERTGSEAFF
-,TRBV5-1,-,CASSPTGGSVGYTF
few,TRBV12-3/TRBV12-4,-,CASSFQVSGANVLTF
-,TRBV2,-,CASSYPTSLYGYTF
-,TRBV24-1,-,CATSDLNGEKTQYF
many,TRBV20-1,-,CSARDDAGLREQYF
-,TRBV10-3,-,CAISDDGLGREKLFF
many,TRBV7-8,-,CASSLSTVSGGYTF
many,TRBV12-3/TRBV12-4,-,CASPPGVGF
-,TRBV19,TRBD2,CASSPGTSAQETQYF
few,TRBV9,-,CASSLTTSWGTEAFF
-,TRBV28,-,CASSPTILAGSQYF